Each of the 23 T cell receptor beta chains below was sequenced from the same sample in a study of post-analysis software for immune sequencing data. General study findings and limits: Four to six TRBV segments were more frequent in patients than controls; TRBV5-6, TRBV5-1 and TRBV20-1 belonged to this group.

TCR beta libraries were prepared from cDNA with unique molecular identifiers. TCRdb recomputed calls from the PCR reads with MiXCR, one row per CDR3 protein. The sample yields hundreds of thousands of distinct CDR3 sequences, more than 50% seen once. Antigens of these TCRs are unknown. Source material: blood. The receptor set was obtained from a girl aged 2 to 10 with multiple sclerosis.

This chain's CDR3 is CASRVGGGRNTGELFF. CDR3 coding DNA: TGCGCCAGCAGGGTGGGAGGAGGGAGGAACACCGGGGAGCTGTTTTTT. The chain links TRBV4-1 to TRBJ2-2, with D possibly matching TRBD2 (6 bases). The CDR3 has 16 residues. The V and J ends lost 6 bases and 1 base respectively, with 15 bases between them. Per the germline V gene, CDR1 is MGHRA and CDR2 is YSYEKL.

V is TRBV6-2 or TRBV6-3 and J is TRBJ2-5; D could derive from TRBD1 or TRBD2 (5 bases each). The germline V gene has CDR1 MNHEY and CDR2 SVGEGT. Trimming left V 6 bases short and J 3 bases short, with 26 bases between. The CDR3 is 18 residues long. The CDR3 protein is CASRLWSGTSWPKETQYF. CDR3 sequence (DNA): TGTGCCAGCAGACTATGGTCCGGGACCAGCTGGCCAAAAGAGACCCAGTACTTC.

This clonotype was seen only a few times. CDR3 amino acids: CASSSDRRAEAFF. DNA of the CDR3: TGTGCCAGCAGCTCCGACAGGAGAGCTGAAGCTTTCTTT. This rearrangement joins TRBV7-2 to TRBJ1-1; D perhaps matches TRBD1 (6 bases). The CDR3 loop spans 13 amino acids. V was cut by 4 bases and J by 6 bases, with 12 bases left in between. In germline, CDR1 is SGHTA, CDR2 FQGNSA.

The CDR3 DNA sequence: TGCGCCAGCAGTGAACTTGCTGCGGGACACCGGGGAGATACGCAGTATTTT. Amino acids: CASSELAAGHRGDTQYF. The chain employs TRBV10-2 and TRBJ2-3; either TRBD1 or TRBD2 may supply D (6 bases each). The ends were cut back, 3 bases at V and 5 bases at J, with 21 bases in the middle. Per germline, CDR1 WSHSY and CDR2 SAAADI. This CDR3 contains 17 residues.

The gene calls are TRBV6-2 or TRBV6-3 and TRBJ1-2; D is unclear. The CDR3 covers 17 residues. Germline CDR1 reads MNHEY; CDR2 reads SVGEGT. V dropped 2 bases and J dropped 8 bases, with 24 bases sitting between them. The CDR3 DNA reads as TGTGCCAGCAGTTACGACGGGAGCCGCCATCCTTCGAACGGCTACACCTTC. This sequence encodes CASSYDGSRHPSNGYTF.

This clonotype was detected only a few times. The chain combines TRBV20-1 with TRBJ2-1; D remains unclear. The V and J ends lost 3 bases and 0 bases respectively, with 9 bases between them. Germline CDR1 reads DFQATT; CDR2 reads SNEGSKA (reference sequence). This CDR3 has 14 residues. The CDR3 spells CSASPGPSYNEQFF. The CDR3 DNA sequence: TGCAGTGCTAGTCCTGGCCCCTCCTACAATGAGCAGTTCTTC.

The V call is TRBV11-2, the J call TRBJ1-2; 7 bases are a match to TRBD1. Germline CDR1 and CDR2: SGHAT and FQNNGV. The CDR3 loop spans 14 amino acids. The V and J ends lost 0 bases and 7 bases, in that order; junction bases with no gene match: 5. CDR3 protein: CASSLEGGGSGYTF. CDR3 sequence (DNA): TGTGCCAGCAGCTTAGAGGGAGGGGGCTCTGGCTACACCTTC.

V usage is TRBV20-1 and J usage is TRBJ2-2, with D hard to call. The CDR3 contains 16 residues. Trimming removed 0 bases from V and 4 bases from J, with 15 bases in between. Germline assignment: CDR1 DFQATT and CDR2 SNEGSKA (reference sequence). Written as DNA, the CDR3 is TGCAGTGCTAGAGAAAGTGGTAGTTCGGGCACCGGGGAGCTGTTTTTT. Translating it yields CSARESGSSGTGELFF.

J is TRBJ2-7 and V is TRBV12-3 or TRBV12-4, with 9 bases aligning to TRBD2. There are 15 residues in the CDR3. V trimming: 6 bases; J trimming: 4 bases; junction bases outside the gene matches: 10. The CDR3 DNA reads TGTGCCAGCAGGCCAAGGGCGGGAGGGGGTTACGAGCAGTACTTC. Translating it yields CASRPRAGGGYEQYF.

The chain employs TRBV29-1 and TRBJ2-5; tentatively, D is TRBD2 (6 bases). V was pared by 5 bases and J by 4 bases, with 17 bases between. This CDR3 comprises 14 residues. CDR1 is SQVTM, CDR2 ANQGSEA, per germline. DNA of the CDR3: TGCAGCGTTTCACCTCCTGGAGGGCGAGAGACCCAGTACTTC. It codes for CSVSPPGGRETQYF.

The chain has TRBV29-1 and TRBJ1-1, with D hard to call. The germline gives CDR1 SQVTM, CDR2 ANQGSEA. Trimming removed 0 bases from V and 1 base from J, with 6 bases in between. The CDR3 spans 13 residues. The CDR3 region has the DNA TGCAGCGTTGAAGATGCCGGGAACACTGAAGCTTTCTTT. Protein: CSVEDAGNTEAFF.

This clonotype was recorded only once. The CDR3 nucleotides read TGTGCCAGCAGTTCTCAGGGAACGGACTACAATGAGCAGTTCTTC. This gives the protein CASSSQGTDYNEQFF. The genes are TRBV7-9 and TRBJ2-1, with D tentatively TRBD1 (5 bases). The CDR3 has 15 amino acids. The germline V and J ends were trimmed by 6 bases and 3 bases, with 15 bases remaining between them. Germline V gene lookup returns CDR1 SEHNR and CDR2 FQNEAQ (reference sequence).

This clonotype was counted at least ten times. Here the CDR3 reads CATSRDPGLQLYTDTQYF. Written as DNA, the CDR3 is TGTGCCACCAGCAGAGATCCCGGGCTACAACTTTACACAGATACGCAGTATTTT. The gene calls are TRBV15 and TRBJ2-3; D remains unclear. The CDR3 is 18 amino acids. V was cut by 0 bases and J by 2 bases, with 18 bases left in between. The germline V gene has CDR1 LNHNV and CDR2 YYDKDF (reference sequence). Together with reference TRBV15 and TRBJ2-3, the CDR3 gives the full variable domain: DAMVIQNPRYQVTQFGKPVTLSCSQTLNHNVMYWYQQKSSQAPKLLFHYYDKDFNNEADTPDNFQSRRPNTSFCFLDIRSPGLGDTAMYLCATSRDPGLQLYTDTQYFGPGTRLTVL.

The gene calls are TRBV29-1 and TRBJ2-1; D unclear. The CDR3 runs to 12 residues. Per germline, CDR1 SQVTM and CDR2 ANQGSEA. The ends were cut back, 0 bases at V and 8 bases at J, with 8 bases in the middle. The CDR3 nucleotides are TGCAGCGTTGAAGAGGGGATTTATGAGCAGTTCTTC. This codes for CSVEEGIYEQFF.

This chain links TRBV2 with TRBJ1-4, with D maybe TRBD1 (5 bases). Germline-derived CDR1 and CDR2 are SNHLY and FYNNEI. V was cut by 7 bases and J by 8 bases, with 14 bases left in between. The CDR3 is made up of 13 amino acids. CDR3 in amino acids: CASTTGWVEKLFF. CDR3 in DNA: TGTGCCAGCACTACAGGTTGGGTGGAAAAACTGTTTTTT.

CDR3 sequence reads: CASSLGTGFYEQYF. CDR3 nucleotides: TGTGCCAGCAGCTTAGGGACAGGGTTCTACGAGCAGTACTTC. The chain uses TRBV7-8 and TRBJ2-7; 8 nucleotides agree with TRBD1. The CDR3 length is 14 residues. Germline CDR1 is SGHVS and CDR2 is FQNEAQ. The J segment lost 3 bases and the V segment lost 1 base, leaving 2 bases of the junction unmatched.

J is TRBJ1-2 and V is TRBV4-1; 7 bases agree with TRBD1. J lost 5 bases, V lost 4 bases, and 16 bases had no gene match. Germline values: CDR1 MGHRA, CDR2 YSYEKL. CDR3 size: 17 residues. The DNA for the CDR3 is TGCGCCAGCAGCCTAGAGGTGCTTGGGACAGACGATTATGGCTACACCTTC. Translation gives CASSLEVLGTDDYGYTF.

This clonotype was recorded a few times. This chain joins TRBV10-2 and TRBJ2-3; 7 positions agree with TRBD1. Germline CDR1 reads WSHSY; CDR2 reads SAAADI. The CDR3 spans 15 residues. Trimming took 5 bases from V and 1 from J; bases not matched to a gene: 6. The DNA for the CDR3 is TGCGCCAGCAGTCCAGCTGGACAGGGCACAGATACGCAGTATTTT. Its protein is CASSPAGQGTDTQYF.

In DNA, the CDR3 is TGTGCCAGCAGCCAAGTCCATCTCTCAGATACGCAGTATTTT. This gives the protein CASSQVHLSDTQYF. V gene TRBV3-1 combines with J gene TRBJ2-3; D is undetermined. The CDR3 extends over 14 amino acids. In germline, CDR1 is LGHDT, CDR2 YNNKEL (reference sequence). Trimming cost V 1 base and J 4 bases, with 9 bases left between them.

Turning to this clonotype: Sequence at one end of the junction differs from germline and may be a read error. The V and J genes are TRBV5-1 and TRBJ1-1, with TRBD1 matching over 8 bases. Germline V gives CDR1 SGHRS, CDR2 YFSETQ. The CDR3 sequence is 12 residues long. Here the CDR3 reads CAGSLGQGEAFF. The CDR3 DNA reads TGCGCCGGCAGCTTAGGACAGGGTGAAGCTTTCTTT. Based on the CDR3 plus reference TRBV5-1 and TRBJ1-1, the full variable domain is KAGVTQTPRYLIKTRGQQVTLSCSPISGHRSVSWYQQTPGQGLQFLFEYFSETQRNKGNFPGRFSGRQFSNSRSEMNVSTLELGDSALYLCAGSLGQGEAFFGQGTRLTVV.

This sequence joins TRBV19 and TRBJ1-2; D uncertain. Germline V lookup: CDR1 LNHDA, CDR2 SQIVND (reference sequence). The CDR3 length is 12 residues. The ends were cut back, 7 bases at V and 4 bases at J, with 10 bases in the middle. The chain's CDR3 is CASKRNSYGYTF. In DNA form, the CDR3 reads TGTGCCAGTAAAAGGAACAGCTATGGCTACACCTTC.

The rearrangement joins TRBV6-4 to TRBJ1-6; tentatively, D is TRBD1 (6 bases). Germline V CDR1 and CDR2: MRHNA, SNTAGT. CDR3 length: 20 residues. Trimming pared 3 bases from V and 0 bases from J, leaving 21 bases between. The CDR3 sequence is CASSERAGGAWSSYNSPLHF. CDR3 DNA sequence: TGTGCCAGCAGTGAAAGGGCCGGGGGCGCGTGGAGCTCCTATAATTCACCCCTCCACTTT.

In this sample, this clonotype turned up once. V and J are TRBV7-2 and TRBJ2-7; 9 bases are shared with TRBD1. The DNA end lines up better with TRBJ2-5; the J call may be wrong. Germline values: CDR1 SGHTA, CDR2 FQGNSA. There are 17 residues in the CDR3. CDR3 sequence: CASSLFATGGRRETQYF. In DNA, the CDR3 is TGTGCCAGCAGCCTCTTCGCCACAGGGGGCCGGCGGGAGACCCAGTACTTC.